This T cell receptor beta chain was recovered during a study of cytomegalovirus exposure and HLA in healthy donors. The donors gave bone marrow, and they were healthy. With regard to this clone: Its ends do not fully match the called genes, so a read error is possible.

Amplification used 60 Vbeta primers and 13 Jbeta primers. The assay was immunoSEQ multiplex PCR, and TCRdb's table has in-frame clones only and misses some. This sample contains 40,000 to 45,000 clones. This CDR3 has 13 amino acids. Germline values: CDR1 SGHDT, CDR2 YYEEEE. The TCR sequence derives from a woman between 25 and 40 years old in good health and CMV-seronegative. The sample comprised PBMCs. The chain carries TRBV5-6 and TRBJ1-2; 12 bases align to TRBD1. CDR3 sequence (DNA): TGTGCCAGCAGTTTGGGACAGGGGGCTGGCTACACCTTC. Translating gives CASSLGQGAGYTF.